Given below is one TCR beta chain in context. The antigen remains unidentified. V lost 3 bases to trimming and J lost 3 bases; unmatched junction nucleotides: 1. The CDR3 totals 13 residues. Germline-derived CDR1 and CDR2 are SEHNR and FQNEAQ (reference sequence). This entry belongs to a study of PD-1 blockade in classical Hodgkin lymphoma. The assay was immunoSEQ multiplex PCR, and TCRdb's table has in-frame clones only and misses some. There are some 45,000 clones in the sample; more than 70% occur only once, and around a third lies in the top ten. Study results and limitations: Exclusion removed patients who began nivolumab under 1 year after ASCT.

Time point here: cycle 4 day 1 (C4D1), after 6 weeks of nivolumab. Every one of the patients relapsed after autologous stem cell transplantation (brentuximab vedotin exposure was variable). Material: peripheral blood mononuclear cells (PBMCs), obtained before the fourth cycle of nivolumab. The rearrangement links TRBV7-9 to TRBJ1-1, with 7 bases lining up with TRBD1. This clonotype originated in a human donor with classical Hodgkin lymphoma. The CDR3 DNA follows: TGTGCCAGCAGCTTTGACAGGGACACTGAAGCTTTCTTT. Translation: CASSFDRDTEAFF.